These 28 T cell receptor beta chains came from one sample sequenced in a study of blood T cell repertoires in COVID-19. Using immunoSEQ multiplex PCR, the repertoire was profiled, and TCRdb retains in-frame clones only, with some absent. The sample consists of about 260,000 clones, around 87% of them appearing once. The source material was peripheral blood. Receptor source: a woman between 50 and 59 years old with acute or convalescent COVID-19.

This rearrangement joins TRBV18 to TRBJ2-7; the match to TRBD2 covers 10 bases. Germline trimming cut 2 bases from V and 5 bases from J; bases unmatched to any gene: 12. The CDR3 length is 17 residues. In germline, CDR1 is KGHSH, CDR2 LQKENI. The CDR3 region is CASSPTASGGFPHEQYF. The CDR3 DNA is TGTGCCAGCTCACCAACGGCTAGCGGGGGCTTCCCCCACGAGCAGTACTTC.

The chain joins TRBV15 to TRBJ2-7; 9 bases match TRBD1. V was pared by 1 base and J by 4 bases, with 2 bases of the junction left unmatched. Looked up from germline, CDR1 is LNHNV and CDR2 is YYDKDF (reference sequence). This CDR3 spans 14 amino acids. The CDR3 loop is CATSRGDRAYEQYF. The CDR3 nucleotides read TGTGCCACCAGCAGAGGGGACAGGGCATACGAGCAGTACTTC.

This sequence joins TRBV9 and TRBJ1-5; D is uncertain. Germline CDR1 and CDR2: SGDLS and YYNGEE. V was pared by 0 bases and J by 7 bases, with 8 bases between. The CDR3 sequence is 13 residues long. DNA of the CDR3: TGTGCCAGCAGCGTAGATGAGGTGCAGCCCCAGCATTTT. Its translation is CASSVDEVQPQHF. The complete variable domain, with remaining parts taken from reference TRBV9 and TRBJ1-5, reads DSGVTQTPKHLITATGQRVTLRCSPRSGDLSVYWYQQSLDQGLQFLIQYYNGEERAKGNILERFSAQQFPDLHSELNLSSLELGDSALYFCASSVDEVQPQHFGDGTRLSIL.

V is TRBV30 and J is TRBJ1-1; possible D gene TRBD1, 6 bases. The CDR3 spans 12 residues. The V gene's germline CDR1 is GTSNPN and CDR2 SVGIG (reference sequence). With 5 bases removed from V and 1 base from J, the gap between germline ends came to 8 bases. CDR3 residues: CAWGQRNTEAFF. CDR3 bases: TGTGCCTGGGGACAGCGGAACACTGAAGCTTTCTTT.

The chain joins TRBV11-2 to TRBJ1-4, with unresolved D. Germline CDR1 is SGHAT and CDR2 is FQNNGV. Between the trimmed V and J ends, which lost 5 bases and 0 bases, there was a span of 10 bases. The CDR3 totals 15 residues. The CDR3 protein is CASSQDGATNEKLFF. The DNA for the CDR3 is TGTGCCAGCAGCCAAGACGGAGCAACTAATGAAAAACTGTTTTTT.

CDR3 bases: TGTGCCAGCAGCGCCACACTAGCGGGAGGGTCGGATGAGCAGTTCTTC. It encodes CASSATLAGGSDEQFF. This rearrangement joins TRBV9 to TRBJ2-1, with 13 bases aligning to TRBD2. The CDR3 consists of 16 residues. The germline gives CDR1 SGDLS, CDR2 YYNGEE. V lost 3 bases to trimming and J lost 8 bases; unmatched junction nucleotides: 8.

The gene calls are TRBV14 and TRBJ2-2; 8 nucleotides match TRBD2. Germline-derived CDR1 and CDR2 are SGHDN and FVKESK. V shed 1 base and J 7 bases; nucleotides not matched to a gene: 11. The length of the CDR3 is 17 residues. Written as DNA, the CDR3 is TGTGCCAGCAGCCAAGCAAGACTAGCGCTAGCGGGCGGGGAGCTGTTTTTT. Encoded protein: CASSQARLALAGGELFF.

V usage is TRBV6-1 and J usage is TRBJ1-1; D is unresolved. Germline V gene lookup returns CDR1 MNHNS and CDR2 SASEGT. V was pared by 3 bases and J by 7 bases, with 9 bases between. There are 12 residues in the CDR3. For the CDR3, the DNA is TGTGCCAGCAGTGAGTACAGTTTTGAAGCTTTCTTT. Amino acids: CASSEYSFEAFF.

This rearrangement joins TRBV5-4 to TRBJ2-5; 13 nucleotides match TRBD2. The J segment lost 1 base and the V segment lost 0 bases, leaving 3 bases of the junction unmatched. The CDR3 is 17 residues long. CDR1 and CDR2 from the germline V gene are SGHNT and YYREEE (reference sequence). Here the CDR3 reads CASSLGGTSGIQETQYF. The CDR3 nucleotides read TGTGCCAGCAGCTTGGGGGGGACTAGCGGGATCCAAGAGACCCAGTACTTC.

The genes are TRBV7-9 and TRBJ2-7, with D tentatively TRBD1 (5 bases). Deletions cut 5 bases from V and 4 bases from J, with 15 bases between. The germline V gene encodes CDR1 SEHNR and CDR2 FQNEAQ (reference sequence). The CDR3 runs to 14 residues. Here the CDR3 reads CASSLPAGSYEQYF. The CDR3 DNA reads as TGTGCCAGCAGCCTCCCGGCAGGGTCATACGAGCAGTACTTC.

The J gene is TRBJ2-3, the V gene TRBV14; D gene ambiguous. The length of the CDR3 is 14 residues. Germline V gene data show CDR1 as SGHDN and CDR2 as FVKESK. V lost 4 bases and J lost 1, with 9 bases in between. For the CDR3, the DNA is TGTGCCAGCAGCCGTAGAACCCGCACAGATACGCAGTATTTT. This sequence encodes CASSRRTRTDTQYF.

The V call is TRBV6-5, the J call TRBJ2-7; perhaps TRBD1 as D (6 bases). Germline V CDR1 and CDR2: MNHEY, SVGAGI. The CDR3 runs to 15 residues. Trimming shortened V by 5 bases and J by 0 bases, and 14 bases separated the two germline ends. The CDR3: CASSRPGVRSYEQYF. The CDR3 DNA sequence: TGTGCCAGCAGTCGTCCAGGGGTCCGCTCCTACGAGCAGTACTTC.

Only one count was recorded for this clone. This chain uses TRBV6-2 or TRBV6-3 with TRBJ2-7, with TRBD2 as a possible D gene (6 bases). Germline V gene lookup returns CDR1 MNHEY and CDR2 SVGEGT. Trimming took 2 bases from V and 7 from J, leaving 15 bases between them. The CDR3 loop spans 14 amino acids. The CDR3 is CASSYPGTVNEQYF. Here the CDR3 DNA reads TGTGCCAGCAGTTACCCAGGGACTGTTAATGAGCAGTACTTC.

This clone occurred a few times. This rearrangement joins TRBV28 to TRBJ1-6; no reliable D call. CDR1 MDHEN and CDR2 SYDVKM come from the germline V gene. This CDR3 has 14 amino acids. V shed 2 bases and J shed 7 bases, with 9 bases lying between them. CDR3 bases: TGTGCCAGCAGTTTAAGCTGGGCGAATTCACCCCTCCACTTT. Its protein is CASSLSWANSPLHF.

In its sample, this clone was seen once. This sequence joins TRBV28 and TRBJ2-5; TRBD2 is a possible D gene (5 bases). Trimming left V 7 bases short and J 2 bases short, with 23 bases between. The CDR3 covers 17 residues. Germline V gene data show CDR1 as MDHEN and CDR2 as SYDVKM. This chain's CDR3 is CASTTRGWAGKQETQYF. The CDR3 DNA sequence: TGTGCCAGCACTACCCGAGGGTGGGCGGGTAAACAAGAGACCCAGTACTTC.

The CDR3 nucleotides are TGCAGCGTGGGGGGGCTAGGGAACACTGAAGCTTTCTTT. The encoded protein is CSVGGLGNTEAFF. The chain links TRBV29-1 to TRBJ1-1, with TRBD1 as a possible D gene (6 bases). Germline V gene data show CDR1 as SQVTM and CDR2 as ANQGSEA. CDR3 length: 13 amino acids. The V gene lost 6 bases and the J gene lost 1 base, with 12 bases spanning the gap.

The chain joins TRBV7-9 to TRBJ2-1; 14 bases match TRBD2. Trimming at V came to 5 bases and at J to 2 bases, leaving 5 bases not matched to a gene. This CDR3 has 17 residues. Per the germline V gene, CDR1 is SEHNR and CDR2 is FQNEAQ (reference sequence). Written as DNA, the CDR3 is TGTGCCAGCAGCCCTGGACTAGCGGGAGGCCCCTACAATGAGCAGTTCTTC. Amino acids: CASSPGLAGGPYNEQFF.

The V call is TRBV28, the J call TRBJ2-7; unclear D gene. The CDR3 runs 12 residues. Trimming took 5 bases from V and 6 from J, leaving 11 bases between them. The germline CDR1 and CDR2 sequences are MDHEN and SYDVKM. The CDR3 DNA is TGTGCCAGCAGTCGATTACGTAGCGAGCAGTACTTC. The encoded protein is CASSRLRSEQYF.

The J gene is TRBJ2-2, the V gene TRBV27, with 12 bases lining up with TRBD2. Germline assignment: CDR1 MNHEY and CDR2 SMNVEV (reference sequence). V was pared by 0 bases and J by 7 bases, with 6 bases of the junction left unmatched. The CDR3 loop spans 17 amino acids. This CDR3 reads CASSLSLAGGPGGELFF. The CDR3, as DNA: TGTGCCAGCAGTTTATCCCTAGCGGGAGGGCCCGGCGGGGAGCTGTTTTTT.

This chain joins TRBV28 and TRBJ2-3; D not certain. The CDR3 totals 16 residues. Trimming took off 2 bases at V and 0 bases at J, with 12 bases between the two ends. Germline V CDR1 and CDR2: MDHEN, SYDVKM. CDR3 in amino acids: CASSLGRGLSTDTQYF. The CDR3 DNA sequence: TGTGCCAGCAGTTTAGGTAGAGGTTTGAGCACAGATACGCAGTATTTT.

The chain combines TRBV7-6 with TRBJ2-6, with D uncertain. Germline assignment: CDR1 SGHVS and CDR2 FNYEAQ. The V end lost 0 bases, the J end lost 1 base, and 7 bases lay between the germline ends. The CDR3 has 16 amino acids. CDR3: CASSLAPGSGANVLTF. Written as DNA, the CDR3 is TGTGCCAGCAGCTTAGCGCCCGGGTCTGGGGCCAACGTCCTGACTTTC.

V is TRBV2 and J is TRBJ2-4; D might be TRBD2 (5 bases). In germline, CDR1 is SNHLY, CDR2 FYNNEI. CDR3 size: 14 residues. Trimming pared 9 bases from V and 0 bases from J, leaving 12 bases between. CDR3 coding DNA: TGTGCCAGTCGAAGGACTTTAGCCAAAAACATTCAGTACTTC. Protein sequence: CASRRTLAKNIQYF.

This clone showed up just a few times. The chain recombines TRBV19 with TRBJ1-1; TRBD1 agrees at 8 bases. Trimming cost V 5 bases and J 5 bases; bases outside gene matches: 7. From germline, CDR1 is LNHDA and CDR2 SQIVND (reference sequence). The CDR3 length is 14 residues. DNA of the CDR3: TGTGCCAGTAGTCAAACCAACAGGGGGACTGAAGCTTTCTTT. It encodes CASSQTNRGTEAFF.

The chain uses TRBV25-1 and TRBJ1-2, with 11 nucleotides matching TRBD1. J gave up 4 bases and V 4 bases, and 11 bases lay outside the gene matches. CDR3 length equals 17 residues. Germline V gene data show CDR1 as MGHDK and CDR2 as SYGVNS. For the CDR3, the DNA is TGTGCCAGCAGTGGATCTCGCCCGGGACAGGGGGTCTATGGCTACACCTTC. This encodes CASSGSRPGQGVYGYTF.

The chain is built from TRBV7-3 and TRBJ2-1; D may be TRBD2 (6 bases). This CDR3 has 15 residues. V lost 1 base and J lost 6, with 13 bases in between. CDR1 and CDR2 from the germline V gene are SGHTA and FQGTGA. CDR3 in DNA: TGTGCCAGCAGCTTAAGCGGGACCGGCGGCAATGAGCAGTTCTTC. Translating gives CASSLSGTGGNEQFF.

The rearrangement uses TRBV28 and TRBJ2-7, with D possibly being TRBD1 (6 bases). Germline V gives CDR1 MDHEN, CDR2 SYDVKM. The CDR3 is 12 amino acids. Trimming removed 6 bases at V and 6 bases at J, with 12 bases between. The CDR3 DNA follows: TGTGCCAGCAGACAGGGCGCCGGCGAGCAGTACTTC. It is translated as CASRQGAGEQYF.

This clone was observed a handful of times. This sample includes further DNA sequences coding for the same CDR3. The chain carries TRBV5-1 and TRBJ2-7, with D perhaps matching TRBD1 (5 bases). The CDR3 spans 14 residues. Per germline, CDR1 SGHRS and CDR2 YFSETQ. Between the trimmed V and J ends, which lost 0 bases and 5 bases, there was a span of 12 bases. The CDR3 nucleotides are TGCGCCAGCAGCTTGGGTCAGGGCAAACACGAGCAGTACTTC. This gives the protein CASSLGQGKHEQYF.

The V and J genes are TRBV4-1 and TRBJ1-5, with 7 bases identical to TRBD1. There are 21 residues in the CDR3. Germline V gene data show CDR1 as MGHRA and CDR2 as YSYEKL. V lost 6 bases to trimming and J lost 5 bases; unmatched junction nucleotides: 28. The CDR3 nucleotides read TGCGCCAGCAGTCTAATTCCAAGTAGGGTTAGATCAGGGGGAAAGTATCAGCCCCAGCATTTT. Translation gives CASSLIPSRVRSGGKYQPQHF.